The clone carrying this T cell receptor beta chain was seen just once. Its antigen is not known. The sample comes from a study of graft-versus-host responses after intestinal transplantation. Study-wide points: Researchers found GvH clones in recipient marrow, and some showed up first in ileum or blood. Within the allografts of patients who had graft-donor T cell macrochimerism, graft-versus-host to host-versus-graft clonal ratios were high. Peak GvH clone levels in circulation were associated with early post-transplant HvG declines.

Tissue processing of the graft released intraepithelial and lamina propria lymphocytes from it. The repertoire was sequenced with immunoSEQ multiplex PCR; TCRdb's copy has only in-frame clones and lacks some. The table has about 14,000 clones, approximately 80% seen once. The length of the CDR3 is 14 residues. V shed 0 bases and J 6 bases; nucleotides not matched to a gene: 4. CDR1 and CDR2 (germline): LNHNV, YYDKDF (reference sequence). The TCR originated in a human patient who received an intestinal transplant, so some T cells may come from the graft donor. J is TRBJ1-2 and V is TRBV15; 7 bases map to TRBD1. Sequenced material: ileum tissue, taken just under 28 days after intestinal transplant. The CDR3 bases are TGTGCCACCAGCAGAGATTACAGGGGAAATGGCTACACCTTC. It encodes CATSRDYRGNGYTF.